This T cell receptor beta chain derives from a study of metastatic and nonmetastatic thyroid tumors. A word on this clone: Antigen unknown.

Notes on the study in general: The study reportedly found significantly higher TCR beta diversity in malignant thyroid tumors than benign nodules, in blood and tumor.

With MiXCR, TCRdb called clones anew from the PCR reads. The table includes 7,500 to 9,500 clones, around 23% detected once. Germline CDR1 is MNHNS and CDR2 is SASEGT. The V segment lost 6 bases and the J segment 4 bases; nucleotides outside the gene matches: 10. The CDR3 is 15 residues long. No treatment had been given to any patient before thyroid surgery. Sample: tumor tissue. The gene calls are TRBV6-1 and TRBJ1-2; TRBD1 matches 8 bases. The sequence was collected from a female donor with papillary thyroid cancer or a benign thyroid nodule (not recorded which). Some clones in this sample may be carry-over from other donors' samples. The CDR3 here is CASSSNPGQAYGYTF. In DNA form, the CDR3 reads TGTGCCAGCAGCTCCAACCCGGGACAGGCCTATGGCTACACCTTC.